This T cell receptor (beta chain) was sequenced during a study of post-analysis software for immune sequencing data. Study details: Patients had relapsing-remitting, secondary progressive or progressive-relapsing multiple sclerosis; some lacked subtype. Regarding the study as a whole: Diversity measured as normalized Chao1 was significantly lower in multiple sclerosis patients than in controls. When patients were compared with controls, five TRBV segments were more frequent, TRBV5-6, TRBV5-1 and TRBV20-1 among them.

The CDR3 runs to 14 residues. Between the trimmed V and J ends, which lost 4 bases and 5 bases, there was a span of 16 bases. Germline CDR1 SGHRS, CDR2 YFSETQ. In the case of this clonotype: Its target is unknown.

Unique molecular identifiers were carried by the TCR beta cDNA libraries. Input populations of about 0.95 to 11 million T cells gave rise to some 500,000 cDNA molecules. MiXCR, applied by TCRdb to the PCR reads, yields one record per CDR3 protein. The sample holds 350,000 to 500,000 distinct CDR3 sequences; approximately 38% are singletons and the top ten take about 8%. The source material was blood. This TCR came from a girl aged 2 to 10 with multiple sclerosis. The rearrangement links TRBV5-1 to TRBJ2-7, with D possibly matching TRBD2 (5 bases). The CDR3 bases are TGCGCCAGCAGCCGAGCGGACCACCTAGACGAGCAGTACTTC. Translating it yields CASSRADHLDEQYF.